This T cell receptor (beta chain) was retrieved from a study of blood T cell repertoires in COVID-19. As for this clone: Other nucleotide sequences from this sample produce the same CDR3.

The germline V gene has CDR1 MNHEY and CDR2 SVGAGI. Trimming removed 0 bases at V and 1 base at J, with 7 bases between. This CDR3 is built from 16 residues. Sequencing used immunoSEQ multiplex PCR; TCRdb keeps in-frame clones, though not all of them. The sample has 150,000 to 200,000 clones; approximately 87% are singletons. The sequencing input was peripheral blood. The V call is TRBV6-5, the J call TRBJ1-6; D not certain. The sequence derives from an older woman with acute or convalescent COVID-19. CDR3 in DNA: TGTGCCAGCAGTTACTCGAGTGGTTCCTATAATTCACCCCTCCACTTT. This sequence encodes CASSYSSGSYNSPLHF.